This T cell receptor beta chain was recovered during a study of beta chain features in type 1 diabetes. The V gene lost 6 bases and the J gene lost 0 bases, with 5 bases spanning the gap. The germline V gene has CDR1 DFQATT and CDR2 SNEGSKA (reference sequence). This CDR3 spans 11 amino acids. Reverse transcription of all isolated RNA meant that expressed TCRB transcripts were sequenced. TCRdb's table, derived via immunoSEQ multiplex PCR, lists solely in-frame clones and lacks some. Altogether about 930,000 clones are present, about a sixth being singletons, with the ten largest covering roughly 0.025%.

What was sequenced was naive CD4+ T cells from blood. The chain couples TRBV20-1 to TRBJ2-5; D unclear. This TCR was sampled from a woman younger than 30 in good health. The CDR3 region has the DNA TGCAGTGCCTGGTACCAAGAGACCCAGTACTTC. Translating it yields CSAWYQETQYF.